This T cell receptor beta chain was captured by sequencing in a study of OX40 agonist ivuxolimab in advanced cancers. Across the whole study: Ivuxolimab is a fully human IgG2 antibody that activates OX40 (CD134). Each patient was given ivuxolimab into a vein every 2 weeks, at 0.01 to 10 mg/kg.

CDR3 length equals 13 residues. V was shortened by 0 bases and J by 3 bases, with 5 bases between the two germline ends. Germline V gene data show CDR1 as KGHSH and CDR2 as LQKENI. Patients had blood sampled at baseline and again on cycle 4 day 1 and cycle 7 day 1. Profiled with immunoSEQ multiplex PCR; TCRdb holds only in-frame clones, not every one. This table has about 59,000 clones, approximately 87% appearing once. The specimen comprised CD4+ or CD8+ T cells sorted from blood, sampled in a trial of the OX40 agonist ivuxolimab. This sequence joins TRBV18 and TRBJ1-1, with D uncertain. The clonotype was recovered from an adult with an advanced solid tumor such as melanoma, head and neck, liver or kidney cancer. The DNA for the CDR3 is TGTGCCAGCTCACCACCGACGTACACTGAAGCTTTCTTT. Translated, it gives CASSPPTYTEAFF.